The clone carrying this T cell receptor (beta chain) has more than one count but fewer than ten. The data were taken from a study of patients and donors after allogeneic stem cell transplantation. TCRdb re-analysed the RT-PCR reads in MiXCR, keeping a single row per CDR3 protein. Found here are over 400,000 distinct CDR3 sequences, roughly 17% of them singletons; the top ten hold less than 8.5%. There are 20 residues in the CDR3. J was trimmed by 0 bases and V by 1 base; bases with no gene match: 8. Germline V gene lookup returns CDR1 SGHVS and CDR2 FQNEAQ. V is TRBV7-8 and J is TRBJ2-6, with TRBD1 matching over 11 bases. Material for sequencing was blood, either unsorted or a sorted T cell fraction (not recorded which). The clonotype was recovered from a human donor who was either an allogeneic HSCT recipient or a stem cell or donor lymphocyte infusion donor (not recorded which). It is not recorded whose cells these are; they may come from a transplant donor. The CDR3 loop is CASSLGVPGQGGSGANVLTF. As DNA, the CDR3 is TGTGCCAGCAGCTTAGGAGTACCGGGACAGGGGGGCTCTGGGGCCAACGTCCTGACTTTC.